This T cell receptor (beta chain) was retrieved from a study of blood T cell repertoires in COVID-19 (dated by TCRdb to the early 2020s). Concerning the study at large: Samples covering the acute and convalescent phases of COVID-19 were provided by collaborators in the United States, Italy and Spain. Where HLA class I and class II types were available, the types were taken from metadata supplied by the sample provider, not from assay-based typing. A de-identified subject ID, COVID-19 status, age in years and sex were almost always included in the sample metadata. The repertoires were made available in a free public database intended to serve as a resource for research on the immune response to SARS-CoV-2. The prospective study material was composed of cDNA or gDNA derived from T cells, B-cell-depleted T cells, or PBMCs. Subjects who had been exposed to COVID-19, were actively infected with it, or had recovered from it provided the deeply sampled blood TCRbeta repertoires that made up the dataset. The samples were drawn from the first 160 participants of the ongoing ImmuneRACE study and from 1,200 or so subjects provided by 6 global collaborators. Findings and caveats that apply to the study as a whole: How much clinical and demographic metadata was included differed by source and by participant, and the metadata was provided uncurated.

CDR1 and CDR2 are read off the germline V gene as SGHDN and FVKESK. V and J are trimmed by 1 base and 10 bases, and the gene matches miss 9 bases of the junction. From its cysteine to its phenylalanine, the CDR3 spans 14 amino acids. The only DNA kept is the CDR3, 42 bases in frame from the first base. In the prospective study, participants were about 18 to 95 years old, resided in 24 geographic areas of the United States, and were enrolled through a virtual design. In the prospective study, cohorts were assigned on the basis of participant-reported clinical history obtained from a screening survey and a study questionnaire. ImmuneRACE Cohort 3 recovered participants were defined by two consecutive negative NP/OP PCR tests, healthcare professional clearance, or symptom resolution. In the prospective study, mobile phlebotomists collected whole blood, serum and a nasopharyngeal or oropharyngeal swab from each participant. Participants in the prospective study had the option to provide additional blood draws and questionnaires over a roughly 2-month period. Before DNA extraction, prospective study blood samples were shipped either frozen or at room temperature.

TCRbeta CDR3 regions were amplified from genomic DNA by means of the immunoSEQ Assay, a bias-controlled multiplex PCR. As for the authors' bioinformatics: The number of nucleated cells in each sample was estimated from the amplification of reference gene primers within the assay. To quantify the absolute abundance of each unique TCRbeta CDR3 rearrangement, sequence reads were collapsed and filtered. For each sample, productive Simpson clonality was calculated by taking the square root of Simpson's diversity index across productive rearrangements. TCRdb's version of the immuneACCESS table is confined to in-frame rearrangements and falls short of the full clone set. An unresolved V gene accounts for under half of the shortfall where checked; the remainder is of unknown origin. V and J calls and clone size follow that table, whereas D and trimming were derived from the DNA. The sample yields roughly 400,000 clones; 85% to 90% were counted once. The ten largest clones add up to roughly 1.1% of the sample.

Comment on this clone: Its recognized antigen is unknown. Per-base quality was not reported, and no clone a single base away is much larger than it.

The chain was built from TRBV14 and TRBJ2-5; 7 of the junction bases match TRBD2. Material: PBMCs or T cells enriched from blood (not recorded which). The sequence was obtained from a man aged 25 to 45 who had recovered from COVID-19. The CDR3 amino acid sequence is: CASSQGNTRGDQYF. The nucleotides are TGTGCCAGCAGCCAAGGGAATACCCGGGGGGACCAGTACTTC.